This entry is about one TCR beta chain. Antigen unknown. TCRdb's table, derived via immunoSEQ multiplex PCR, lists solely in-frame clones and lacks some. This table holds some 1 million clones, about 77% found once. The sample originates from a study of shared clonotypes between healthy human individuals. The study, taken as a whole, reports: Among donors, clonotype sharing was expected to be affected by sequencing depth.

V was shortened by 2 bases and J by 4 bases, with 9 bases between the two germline ends. Germline CDR1 reads MGHRA; CDR2 reads YSYEKL. The CDR3 is 14 amino acids. The chain carries TRBV4-1 and TRBJ2-1; D is unresolved. The sequenced material came from memory CD4+ T cells sorted from blood. The sample's subset: CD45RA-negative fraction. This clonotype was sampled from a man between 18 and 29 years old in good health. CDR3 in DNA: TGCGCCAGCAGCCAATACGAACAGTACAATGAGCAGTTCTTC. Translating gives CASSQYEQYNEQFF.